These 31 T cell receptor beta chains originate from one sample sequenced in a study of T cell responses to AZD1222 COVID-19 vaccine. TCRdb's copy holds only in-frame clones and misses some; the assay was immunoSEQ multiplex PCR. The sample lists roughly 100,000 clones; roughly 88% were seen once. Here the sequenced sample was peripheral blood, taken on day 0 of AZD1222 vaccination. The receptors shown here come from an adult in good health.

The J gene is TRBJ2-7, the V gene TRBV7-9; TRBD1 aligns across 8 bases. Germline V lookup: CDR1 SEHNR, CDR2 FQNEAQ (reference sequence). Trimming removed 3 bases from V and 2 bases from J; junction bases left unmatched: 6. The length of the CDR3 is 15 residues. The CDR3 loop is CASSFRGTGTYEQYF. The CDR3 nucleotides are TGTGCCAGCAGCTTTAGGGGGACAGGTACCTACGAGCAGTACTTC.

The gene calls are TRBV27 and TRBJ1-6; TRBD1 matches 7 bases. Germline lookup yields CDR1 MNHEY and CDR2 SMNVEV (reference sequence). The CDR3 has 16 residues. The V and J ends lost 2 bases and 2 bases, in that order; junction bases with no gene match: 3. As DNA, the CDR3 is TGTGCCAGCAGTTTACAAGGGACAGCCTATAATTCACCCCTCCACTTT. Translation: CASSLQGTAYNSPLHF.

This chain connects TRBV19 to TRBJ1-2; a possible D gene is TRBD1 (6 bases). Trimming stripped 6 bases from V and 3 bases from J, with 17 bases between. The CDR3 runs to 15 residues. Per the germline V gene, CDR1 is LNHDA and CDR2 is SQIVND (reference sequence). This CDR3 reads CASRRTGSWDYGYTF. The DNA of the CDR3 is TGTGCCAGTAGGCGAACAGGGTCATGGGACTATGGCTACACCTTC.

At least ten counts were recorded for this clone. V gene TRBV2 combines with J gene TRBJ2-2; unclear D gene. The V end lost 3 bases, the J end lost 0 bases, and 8 bases lay between the germline ends. The CDR3 totals 15 residues. Germline V CDR1 and CDR2: SNHLY, FYNNEI. The CDR3: CASSEALPNTGELFF. CDR3 sequence (DNA): TGTGCCAGCAGTGAGGCCCTCCCGAACACCGGGGAGCTGTTTTTT. The entire variable domain, with the rest obtained from reference TRBV2 and TRBJ2-2, is as follows: EPEVTQTPSHQVTQMGQEVILRCVPISNHLYFYWYRQILGQKVEFLVSFYNNEISEKSEIFDDQFSVERPDGSNFTLKIRSTKLEDSAMYFCASSEALPNTGELFFGEGSRLTVL.

The chain uses TRBV3-1 (or the pseudogene TRBV3-2) and TRBJ2-2; 8 bases map to TRBD1. The V and J ends lost 1 base and 6 bases, in that order; junction bases with no gene match: 7. Looked up from germline, CDR1 is LGHDT and CDR2 is YNNKEL (reference sequence). CDR3 length equals 16 residues. This CDR3 reads CASSQVGQGVSGELFF. For the CDR3, the DNA is TGTGCCAGCAGCCAAGTTGGACAGGGAGTATCCGGGGAGCTGTTTTTT.

The V gene is TRBV7-2, the J gene TRBJ1-3, with a weak D call TRBD1 (5 bases). V lost 5 bases, J lost 2 bases, and 19 bases lay in between. Germline V gives CDR1 SGHTA, CDR2 FQGNSA. The CDR3 extends over 17 amino acids. The CDR3 region has the DNA TGTGCCAGCAGCCCTCTGGGGGGGGTGTTTACTGGAAACACCATATATTTT. Residues: CASSPLGGVFTGNTIYF.

This clone was picked up one time. CDR3 coding DNA: TGTGCCAGCAGCTTAGTTGCGAGGGAGCAGTACTTC. Residues: CASSLVAREQYF. This chain connects TRBV7-9 to TRBJ2-7; D is uncertain. This CDR3 region has 12 residues. V gave up 1 base and J gave up 7 bases, with 8 bases separating them. CDR1 is SEHNR and CDR2 is FQNEAQ in the germline V gene (reference sequence).

The rearrangement uses TRBV20-1 and TRBJ2-3; 8 positions match TRBD2. Germline lookup yields CDR1 DFQATT and CDR2 SNEGSKA (reference sequence). The CDR3 loop spans 15 amino acids. V gave up 3 bases and J gave up 2 bases; unmatched junction bases: 7. As DNA, the CDR3 is TGCAGTGCTAGTCCAATCGGGGGGGTCACAGATACGCAGTATTTT. It specifies CSASPIGGVTDTQYF.

This sequence joins TRBV10-3 and TRBJ1-3; TRBD1 might be the D (6 bases). The CDR3 spans 13 residues. The ends were cut back, 3 bases at V and 8 bases at J, with 11 bases in the middle. Germline lookup yields CDR1 ENHRY and CDR2 SYGVKD. CDR3 amino acids: CAISERQADTIYF. The CDR3 bases are TGTGCCATCAGTGAACGACAGGCGGACACCATATATTTT.

In this sample, this clone turned up a few times. V usage is TRBV30 and J usage is TRBJ2-7; 7 bases fit TRBD2. CDR3 size: 13 residues. Trimming at V came to 2 bases and at J to 2 bases, leaving 3 bases not matched to a gene. The germline gives CDR1 GTSNPN, CDR2 SVGIG (reference sequence). CDR3 residues: CAWSPSGAYEQYF. Written as DNA, the CDR3 is TGTGCCTGGAGTCCTAGCGGAGCCTACGAGCAGTACTTC. Variable domain in full (rest from reference TRBV30 and TRBJ2-7): SQTIHQWPATLVQPVGSPLSLECTVEGTSNPNLYWYRQAAGRGLQLLFYSVGIGQISSEVPQNLSASRPQDRQFILSSKKLLLSDSGFYLCAWSPSGAYEQYFGPGTRLTVT.

This clone appeared once. This sequence joins TRBV27 and TRBJ1-4; D is uncertain. CDR3 length: 16 amino acids. V lost 3 bases, J lost 2 bases, and 13 bases lay in between. Per the germline V gene, CDR1 is MNHEY and CDR2 is SMNVEV (reference sequence). CDR3 nucleotide sequence: TGTGCCAGCAGTTTTGGACTCCCGAGGACTAATGAAAAACTGTTTTTT. Translated, it gives CASSFGLPRTNEKLFF.

This sequence joins TRBV14 and TRBJ1-2; D is uncertain. V gave up 0 bases and J gave up 7 bases, with 6 bases separating them. The CDR3 has 12 residues. The germline gives CDR1 SGHDN, CDR2 FVKESK. The CDR3 DNA reads as TGTGCCAGCAGCCAAGATCGTCGTGGCTACACCTTC. Encoded protein: CASSQDRRGYTF.

The chain uses TRBV30 and TRBJ2-1; D unclear. Trimming stripped 4 bases from V and 10 bases from J, with 8 bases between. In germline, CDR1 is GTSNPN, CDR2 SVGIG (reference sequence). The CDR3 is made up of 10 amino acids. The CDR3 DNA reads TGTGCCTGGACGACCAAAGAGCAGTTCTTC. This sequence encodes CAWTTKEQFF.

The rearrangement joins TRBV30 to TRBJ1-4, with D unresolved. Trimming took 1 base from V and 8 from J, leaving 17 bases between them. CDR3 length: 15 residues. From germline, CDR1 is GTSNPN and CDR2 SVGIG (reference sequence). The CDR3 here is CAWSGVSGGPEKLFF. For the CDR3, the DNA is TGTGCCTGGAGTGGGGTTTCGGGAGGGCCGGAAAAACTGTTTTTT.

The chain is built from TRBV2 and TRBJ1-1; 7 nucleotides line up with TRBD1. CDR3 size: 14 residues. Germline CDR1 is SNHLY and CDR2 is FYNNEI. With V trimmed by 6 bases and J by 0 bases, 4 bases remained unmatched. The CDR3, as DNA: TGTGCCAGCAGCGCCGACAGGGTGAACACTGAAGCTTTCTTT. It specifies CASSADRVNTEAFF.

The chain uses TRBV6-4 and TRBJ1-2; no firm D call. V lost 0 bases, J lost 7 bases, and 9 bases lay in between. Germline assignment: CDR1 MRHNA and CDR2 SNTAGT. This CDR3 has 13 amino acids. This CDR3 reads CASSDSRVGGYTF. The DNA of the CDR3 is TGTGCCAGCAGTGACTCAAGGGTTGGTGGCTACACCTTC.

This chain links TRBV7-9 with TRBJ1-2; D is ambiguous. V lost 3 bases to trimming and J lost 1 base, with 6 bases between them. Germline values: CDR1 SEHNR, CDR2 FQNEAQ (reference sequence). The CDR3 is 13 amino acids. CDR3 region: CASSFQFNYGYTF. CDR3 sequence (DNA): TGTGCCAGCAGCTTTCAGTTTAACTATGGCTACACCTTC.

The chain has TRBV18 and TRBJ2-5; TRBD2 matches 13 bases. This CDR3 region has 15 residues. Trimming removed 5 bases from V and 7 bases from J; junction bases left unmatched: 7. CDR1 is KGHSH, CDR2 LQKENI, per germline. The CDR3 loop reads CASSSGLAGAGTQYF. The DNA of the CDR3 is TGTGCCAGCTCATCCGGACTAGCGGGAGCTGGGACCCAGTACTTC.

V usage is TRBV18 and J usage is TRBJ1-4; no reliable D call. CDR1 is KGHSH and CDR2 is LQKENI in the germline V gene. The CDR3 covers 13 residues. V was clipped by 8 bases and J by 6 bases, with 13 bases between them. In nucleotides, the CDR3 is TGTGCCAGCAGCGACGTCATGCATGAAAAACTGTTTTTT. This gives the protein CASSDVMHEKLFF.

The gene calls are TRBV11-3 and TRBJ1-1; D is uncertain. CDR1 is SGHNT and CDR2 is YENEEA in the germline V gene. V was pared by 1 base and J by 7 bases, with 10 bases between. The CDR3 has 13 amino acids. The CDR3 nucleotides read TGTGCCAGCAGCTTAGGGTGGGCAAATGAAGCTTTCTTT. Residues: CASSLGWANEAFF.

This clone was counted a few times. V gene TRBV6-5 combines with J gene TRBJ1-2; 7 bases line up with TRBD1. Germline lookup yields CDR1 MNHEY and CDR2 SVGAGI. The CDR3 contains 12 residues. V dropped 4 bases and J dropped 8; count of bases not matched to a gene: 4. Here the CDR3 DNA reads TGTGCCAGCAGTTCCCAGGGGGGCGGCTACACCTTC. Amino acids: CASSSQGGGYTF.

Concerning this clone itself: Other DNA sequences of this sample code for an identical CDR3. The chain recombines TRBV6-5 with TRBJ1-1; D uncertain. CDR3 length: 14 residues. Between the trimmed V and J ends, which lost 0 bases and 3 bases, there was a span of 8 bases. Germline assignment: CDR1 MNHEY and CDR2 SVGAGI. DNA for the CDR3: TGTGCCAGCAGTTACTCTTTCCTGGACACTGAAGCTTTCTTT. Its protein is CASSYSFLDTEAFF.

This chain joins TRBV19 and TRBJ1-2; 9 nucleotides align to TRBD1. The CDR3 has 17 amino acids. Germline V lookup: CDR1 LNHDA, CDR2 SQIVND (reference sequence). V lost 6 bases and J lost 3; bases outside the gene matches: 14. The CDR3 region is CASSVVDRGSFDYGYTF. In DNA form, the CDR3 reads TGTGCCAGTAGCGTCGTGGACAGGGGTTCATTCGACTATGGCTACACCTTC.

The chain is built from TRBV3-1 (or the pseudogene TRBV3-2) and TRBJ2-2; 9 bases are a match to TRBD2. The ends lost 7 bases at V and 1 base at J; junction bases unmatched: 4. The CDR3 has 15 residues. Germline CDR1 LGHDT, CDR2 YNNKEL (reference sequence). CDR3 protein: CASKGTSKNTGELFF. The DNA of the CDR3 is TGTGCCAGCAAAGGGACTAGCAAGAACACCGGGGAGCTGTTTTTT.

The rearrangement joins TRBV4-3 to TRBJ2-7; tentative D call: TRBD2 (7 bases). V was cut by 1 base and J by 0 bases, with 25 bases left in between. The CDR3 is 20 residues long. Germline V gene sequence: CDR1 LGHNA, CDR2 YSLEER. CDR3 bases: TGCGCCAGCAGCCAAGGAAGGGGGGGGTTGGCGGCGGCCAGCTCCTACGAGCAGTACTTC. This encodes CASSQGRGGLAAASSYEQYF.

The J gene is TRBJ2-7, the V gene TRBV5-1; D is possibly TRBD2 (5 bases). CDR3 length: 14 residues. Germline V gene lookup returns CDR1 SGHRS and CDR2 YFSETQ. V gave up 2 bases and J gave up 6 bases, with 15 bases separating them. The CDR3 bases are TGCGCCAGCAGCTTCGATGAGGGTAGTGGCGAGCAGTACTTC. Translation gives CASSFDEGSGEQYF. Full variable domain (rest looked up from reference TRBV5-1 and TRBJ2-7): KAGVTQTPRYLIKTRGQQVTLSCSPISGHRSVSWYQQTPGQGLQFLFEYFSETQRNKGNFPGRFSGRQFSNSRSEMNVSTLELGDSALYLCASSFDEGSGEQYFGPGTRLTVT.

J is TRBJ2-1 and V is TRBV6-5; TRBD2 is a possible D gene (6 bases). Germline V gene sequence: CDR1 MNHEY, CDR2 SVGAGI. The CDR3 loop spans 14 amino acids. The V end was cut by 1 base, the J end by 3 bases, with 7 bases between. CDR3 sequence reads: CASSYFGGYNEQFF. The CDR3, as DNA: TGTGCCAGCAGTTACTTCGGGGGCTACAATGAGCAGTTCTTC.

Turning to this clone: One junction end does not reproduce the germline sequence, and a read error may be involved. This chain links TRBV6-1 with TRBJ2-1, with a possible D match to TRBD2 (6 bases). Looked up from germline, CDR1 is MNHNS and CDR2 is SASEGT. The CDR3 totals 15 residues. CDR3 residues: CASSEDGSSYNEQFF. The CDR3 DNA reads as TGTGCCAGCAGCGAAGACGGGAGCTCCTACAATGAGCAGTTCTTC.

The chain combines TRBV9 with TRBJ1-6; no reliable D call. This CDR3 has 11 amino acids. Germline V CDR1 and CDR2: SGDLS, YYNGEE. Trimming took off 5 bases at V and 14 bases at J, with 11 bases between the two ends. The CDR3 region is CASSDQVTLHF. DNA of the CDR3: TGTGCCAGCAGTGACCAGGTGACCCTCCACTTT.

The V call is TRBV10-1, the J call TRBJ2-7; D is possibly TRBD2 (6 bases). The CDR3 runs 14 residues. Germline V CDR1 and CDR2: WNHNN, SYGVQD (reference sequence). Trimming left V 8 bases short and J 0 bases short, with 14 bases between. In nucleotides, the CDR3 is TGCGCCAGCTCACCAGGAGGGTTCTCCTACGAGCAGTACTTC. Its protein product is CASSPGGFSYEQYF.

This clone was seen more than once but under ten times. V usage is TRBV6-2 or TRBV6-3 and J usage is TRBJ1-2; 8 positions match TRBD1. The CDR3 has 18 amino acids. Germline V gene sequence: CDR1 MNHEY, CDR2 SVGEGT. J gave up 2 bases and V 3 bases, and 14 bases lay outside the gene matches. The CDR3 protein is CASSYHSAGQGANYGYTF. CDR3 DNA sequence: TGTGCCAGCAGTTATCATTCAGCTGGGCAGGGGGCGAACTATGGCTACACCTTC.